Below, 4 T cell receptor beta chains from the same sample are listed, as sequenced in a study of Graves' ophthalmopathy and Graves' hyperthyroidism (dated by TCRdb to the late 2010s). Sequencing was performed on an Illumina HiSeq 2000. For repertoire sequencing, the TCR beta CDR3 regions were amplified from RNA transcripts. HTBI primers and the Qiagen OneStep RT-PCR kit were used in a first-round RT-PCR, which was followed by a second-round multiplex PCR, size selection and purification. The public reads were quality trimmed at Q25 with fastp and then assembled into clones with MiXCR by TCRdb, keeping productive beta chains. For every CDR3 protein sequence, its rows merge into one entry that carries the most common genes and DNA. The sample data list approximately 210,000 distinct CDR3 sequences, and over 25% of these were observed just once. The ten largest clones take up approximately 8.2% of the sample.

The sequencing sample was made of peripheral blood. The receptors originated from a man in his fifties with Graves' ophthalmopathy. Donor details come from another sample of the same person, matched by shared clones.

At least ten counts were recorded for this clonotype. V and J are TRBV4-1 and TRBJ2-7, with TRBD1 identical over 9 bases. The germline V gene has CDR1 MGHRA and CDR2 YSYEKL. V shed 1 base, J shed 5 bases, and the junction held 9 bases outside the gene matches. The CDR3 spans 16 residues. The CDR3 protein is CASSQGVGQGQNEQYF. Written as DNA, the CDR3 is TGCGCCAGCAGCCAAGGGGTAGGACAGGGGCAAAACGAGCAGTACTTC.

The rearrangement uses TRBV6-5 and TRBJ1-1; no reliable D call. V lost 6 bases and J 11 bases, leaving 13 bases between the germline ends. This CDR3 comprises 11 residues. Per germline, CDR1 MNHEY and CDR2 SVGAGI. The CDR3 DNA reads as TGTGCCAGCAGCTATGACACCTACGCTTTCTTT. Protein product: CASSYDTYAFF.

V and J are TRBV20-1 and TRBJ2-7, with 7 bases aligning to TRBD2. V gave up 6 bases and J gave up 5 bases; unmatched junction bases: 13. Germline lookup yields CDR1 DFQATT and CDR2 SNEGSKA (reference sequence). The CDR3 contains 14 residues. CDR3 in DNA: TGCAGTGCACGAACCTTGGGGGGGAAGAACGAGCAGTACTTC. Translation gives CSARTLGGKNEQYF.

This chain links TRBV19 with TRBJ1-6, with D tentatively TRBD1 (5 bases). The CDR3 is 14 amino acids. V lost 3 bases to trimming and J lost 7 bases, with 10 bases between them. CDR1 and CDR2 (germline): LNHDA, SQIVND (reference sequence). This CDR3 is CASSIGASNSPLHF. In nucleotides, the CDR3 is TGTGCCAGTAGTATTGGGGCCTCAAATTCACCCCTCCACTTT.